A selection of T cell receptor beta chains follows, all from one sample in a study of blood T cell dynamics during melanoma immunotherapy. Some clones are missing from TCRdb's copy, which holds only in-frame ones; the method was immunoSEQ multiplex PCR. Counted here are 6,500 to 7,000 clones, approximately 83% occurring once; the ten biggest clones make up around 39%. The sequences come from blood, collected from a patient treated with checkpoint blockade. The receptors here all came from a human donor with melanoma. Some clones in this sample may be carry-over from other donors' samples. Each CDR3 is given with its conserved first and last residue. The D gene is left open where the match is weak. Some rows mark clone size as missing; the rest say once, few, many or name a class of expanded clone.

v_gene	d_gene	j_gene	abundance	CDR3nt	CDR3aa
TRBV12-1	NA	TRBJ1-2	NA	TGTGCCAGCAGCCACAGGGGGCAGCTGGTAAACTATGGCTACACCTTC	CASSHRGQLVNYGYTF
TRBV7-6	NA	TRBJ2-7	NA	TGTGCCAGCAGCTTAGATGACAGGCCGTACGAGCAGTACTTC	CASSLDDRPYEQYF
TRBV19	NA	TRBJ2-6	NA	TGTGCCAGTAGTATAGAAGGCGTCAGGGCCTCTGGGGCCAACGTCCTGACTTTC	CASSIEGVRASGANVLTF
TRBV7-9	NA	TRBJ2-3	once	TGTGCCAGCAGCTTGGCAGATACGCAGTATTTT	CASSLADTQYF
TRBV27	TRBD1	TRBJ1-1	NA	TGTGCCAGCAGTTTTTTAGGCACAGGGGGCACTGAAGCTTTCTTT	CASSFLGTGGTEAFF
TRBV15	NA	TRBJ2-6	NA	TGTGCCACCAGCAGAGATCGGCACTCTGGGGCCAACGTCCTGACTTTC	CATSRDRHSGANVLTF
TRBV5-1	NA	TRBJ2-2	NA	TGCGCCAGCAGCGTTAGACCCAGGGGCCCCGGGGAGCTGTTTTTT	CASSVRPRGPGELFF
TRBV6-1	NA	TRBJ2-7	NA	TGTGCCAGCAGTGAAGCGCTCAACAGGGAAGCAGAGCAGTACTTC	CASSEALNREAEQYF
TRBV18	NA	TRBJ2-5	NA	TGTGCCAGCTCACCAGGGGGTGAGGAGACCCAGTACTTC	CASSPGGEETQYF
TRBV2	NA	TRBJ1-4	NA	TGTGCCAGCAGTGGACAGATAACTAATGAAAAACTGTTTTTT	CASSGQITNEKLFF
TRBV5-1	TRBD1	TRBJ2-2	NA	TGCGCCAGCAGCTGGGGGACAGAAAACACCGGGGAGCTGTTTTTT	CASSWGTENTGELFF
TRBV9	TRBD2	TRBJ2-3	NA	TGTGCCAGCAGCACGGCTAGCGGGGGGACACCTAATACGCAGTATTTT	CASSTASGGTPNTQYF
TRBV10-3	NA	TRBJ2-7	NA	TGTGCCATCAGAAACCCCGGGACAACAGTGTACGAGCAGTACTTC	CAIRNPGTTVYEQYF
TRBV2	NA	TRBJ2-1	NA	TGTGCCAGCAGTGAAAGGAGTCTCTACAATGAGCAGTTCTTC	CASSERSLYNEQFF
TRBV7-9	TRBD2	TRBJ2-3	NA	TGTGCCAGCAGCCAGTTGGCGGGAGGGCCGACAGATACGCAGTATTTT	CASSQLAGGPTDTQYF
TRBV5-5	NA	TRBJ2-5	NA	TGTGCCAGCAGCTTGTTTGGGGGAATGTACCAAGAGACCCAGTACTTC	CASSLFGGMYQETQYF
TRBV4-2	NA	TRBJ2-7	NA	TGTGCCAGCAGCCAGAGCGGTGGGGGTTACGAGCAGTACTTC	CASSQSGGGYEQYF
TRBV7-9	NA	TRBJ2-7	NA	TGTGCCAGCAGCCCCGGAAGCGGAGGACGGGAGCAGTACTTC	CASSPGSGGREQYF
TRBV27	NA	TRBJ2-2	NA	TGTGCCAGCAGTTTAAGGGGCACCGGGGAGCTGTTTTTT	CASSLRGTGELFF
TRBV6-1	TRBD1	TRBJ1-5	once	TGTGCCAGCGCCGGGACAGGGGTGGATCAGCCCCAGCATTTT	CASAGTGVDQPQHF
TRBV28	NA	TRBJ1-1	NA	TGTGCCAGCAGCTGGGGACGAGGTTGGAACACTGAAGCTTTCTTT	CASSWGRGWNTEAFF
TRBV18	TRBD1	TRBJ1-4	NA	TGTGCCAGCTCGCCCGGGACAGCTAATGAAAAACTGTTTTTT	CASSPGTANEKLFF
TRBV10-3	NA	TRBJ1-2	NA	TGTGCCAGCACAACAGGCTCCCCCAACTATGGCTACACCTTC	CASTTGSPNYGYTF
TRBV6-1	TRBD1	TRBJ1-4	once	TGTGCCAGCAGTGAAGCGGGACAGGGGTGGGAAAAACTGTTTTTT	CASSEAGQGWEKLFF
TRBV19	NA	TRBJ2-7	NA	TGTGCCAGCGCAGCTCGACAGCAGACCTACGAGCAGTACTTC	CASAARQQTYEQYF
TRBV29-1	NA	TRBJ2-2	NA	TGCAGCGTACAGGGCAGTGGCAGGGCCGGGGAGCTGTTTTTT	CSVQGSGRAGELFF
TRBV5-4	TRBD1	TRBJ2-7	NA	TGTGCCAGCAGCCTTGGGTCGGGACAGGAGTCCTACGAGCAGTACTTC	CASSLGSGQESYEQYF
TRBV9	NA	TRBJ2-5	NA	TGTGCCAGCAGCGTCGATAAGGTAGAGACCCAGTACTTC	CASSVDKVETQYF
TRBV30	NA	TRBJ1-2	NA	TGTGCCTGGAGTGTTAGTAGTCTAAACTATGGCTACACCTTC	CAWSVSSLNYGYTF
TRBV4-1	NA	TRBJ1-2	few	TGCGCCAGCAGCCAATACCGGGACACTAACTATGGCTACACCTTC	CASSQYRDTNYGYTF
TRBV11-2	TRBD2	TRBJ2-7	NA	TGTGCCAGCAGCTTAGATCGGGGGGGCGTCCGGTACGAGCAGTACTTC	CASSLDRGGVRYEQYF
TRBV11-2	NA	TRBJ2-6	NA	TGTGCCAGCAGAGGGACGGACCCTAACTCTGGGGCCAACGTCCTGACTTTC	CASRGTDPNSGANVLTF
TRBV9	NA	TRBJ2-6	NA	TGTGCCAGCAGCGTCCCACCCAGGGGGGGGAGCTCTGGGGCCAACGTCCTGACTTTC	CASSVPPRGGSSGANVLTF
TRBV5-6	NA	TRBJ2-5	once	TGTGCCAGCAGCTTGAAGTCCGCACAAGAGACCCAGTACTTC	CASSLKSAQETQYF
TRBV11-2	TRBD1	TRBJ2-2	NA	TGTGCCAGCAGCTTACACCCGGGACAGGGGACCGGGGAGCTGTTTTTT	CASSLHPGQGTGELFF
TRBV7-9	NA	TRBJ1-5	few	TGTGCCAGCAGCTTAACGGGGTTGGGGGAACCCCAGCATTTT	CASSLTGLGEPQHF
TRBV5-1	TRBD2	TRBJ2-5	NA	TGCGCCAGCAGCTTGGACGGAGCGGGAAGCACAGAGACCCAGTACTTC	CASSLDGAGSTETQYF
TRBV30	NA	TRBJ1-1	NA	TGTGCCTGGAGTTCAAAGGGGGGCTGGAGTGAAGCTTTCTTT	CAWSSKGGWSEAFF
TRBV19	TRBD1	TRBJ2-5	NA	TGTGCCAGTAGTACCCAATCCGGGACAGGGAATGTGGGCCAAGAGACCCAGTACTTC	CASSTQSGTGNVGQETQYF
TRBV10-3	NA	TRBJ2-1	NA	TGTGCCATCAGTGAAGCTTCTAGGGCTGGTGAGCAGTTCTTC	CAISEASRAGEQFF
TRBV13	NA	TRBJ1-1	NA	TGTGCCAGCAGCTTCCGCCCCGGGGGGCAGACTGAAGCTTTCTTT	CASSFRPGGQTEAFF
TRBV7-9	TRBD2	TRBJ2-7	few	TGTGCCAGCAGCCCTCTGACTAGCGGGAGTATGGACTACGAGCAGTACTTC	CASSPLTSGSMDYEQYF
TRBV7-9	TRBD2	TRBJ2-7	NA	TGTGCCAGCAGCTTAGCGGGAGGGTCCTCCTACGAGCAGTACTTC	CASSLAGGSSYEQYF
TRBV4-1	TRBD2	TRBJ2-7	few	TGCGCCAGCAGCCATAATAGCGGGAGGAGCTCCTACGAGCAGTACTTC	CASSHNSGRSSYEQYF
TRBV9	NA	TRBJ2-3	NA	TGTGCCAGCAGCGTAGAAGGGTCCTACTACACAGATACGCAGTATTTT	CASSVEGSYYTDTQYF
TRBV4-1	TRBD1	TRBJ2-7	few	TGCGCCAGCAGCCAAGAGGACAGGAGATTCTCCTACGAGCAGTACTTC	CASSQEDRRFSYEQYF
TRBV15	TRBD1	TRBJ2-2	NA	TGTGCCACCAGCAGAAGAAATACAGGGGGCAACACCGGGGAGCTGTTTTTT	CATSRRNTGGNTGELFF
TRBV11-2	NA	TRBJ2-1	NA	TGTGCCAGCAGCTTAGAGGGTCGGGCAGGGGACAATGAGCAGTTCTTC	CASSLEGRAGDNEQFF
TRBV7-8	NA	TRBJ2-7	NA	TGTGCCAGCAGCTTAGTCCCCGTGGGCTCGGCCTACGAGCAGTACTTC	CASSLVPVGSAYEQYF
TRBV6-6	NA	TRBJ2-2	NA	TGTGCCAGCAGTTACGGGTTAGGGACGAACACCGGGGAGCTGTTTTTT	CASSYGLGTNTGELFF
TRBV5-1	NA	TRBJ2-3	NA	TGCGCCAGCAGCTTGGTCCAGGGTAGCACAGATACGCAGTATTTT	CASSLVQGSTDTQYF
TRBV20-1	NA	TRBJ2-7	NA	TGCAGTGCTAGTGTGGGGTACGAGCAGTACTTC	CSASVGYEQYF
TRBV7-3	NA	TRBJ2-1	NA	TGTGCCAGCAGCTTAAACGGTGACAATGAGCAGTTCTTC	CASSLNGDNEQFF
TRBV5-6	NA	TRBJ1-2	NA	TGTGCCAGCACCCCTCGGGGGCTCGAGGGCTACACCTTC	CASTPRGLEGYTF
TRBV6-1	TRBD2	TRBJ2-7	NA	TGTGCCAGCAGTGAAAGGAGCGGGGCATTCTACGAGCAGTACTTC	CASSERSGAFYEQYF
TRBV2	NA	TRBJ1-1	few	TGTGCCAGCAGCCACACAGTGAACACTGAAGCTTTCTTT	CASSHTVNTEAFF
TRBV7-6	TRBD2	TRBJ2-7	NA	TGTGCCAGCAGCCCAGCCGGGACTAGCGGATACGAGCAGTACTTC	CASSPAGTSGYEQYF